This T cell receptor beta chain was observed in a study of blood T cell repertoires in COVID-19. Study information: Sample material is recorded as cDNA or gDNA derived from T cells, B-cell-depleted T cells, or PBMCs.

In the authors' methods: Amplification from reference gene primers served as the basis for estimated nucleated cell counts. Profiled with immunoSEQ multiplex PCR; TCRdb holds only in-frame clones, not every one. V, J and clone size derive from that table, while D and trimming were established from the DNA sequence. The data contain roughly 300,000 clones, around nine tenths of them singletons. A single count supports this clone. The CDR3 covers 13 residues. The germline V gene encodes CDR1 KGHSH and CDR2 LQKENI. The V end lost 3 bases, the J end lost 2 bases, and 7 bases lay between the germline ends. Participant age was roughly 18 to 100 years, and participants resided in approximately 24 US areas. Cohorts were assigned according to the clinical history that participants reported.

The sequenced material came from PBMCs or T cells enriched from blood (not recorded which). This clonotype was obtained from a woman aged 30 to 39 who had recovered from COVID-19. The rearrangement joins TRBV18 to TRBJ1-1; unclear D gene. In DNA, the CDR3 is TGTGCCAGCTCACCGTACAGCAACACTGAAGCTTTCTTT. Its translation: CASSPYSNTEAFF.